This T cell receptor (beta chain) was profiled in a study of identical twins (dated by TCRdb to 2016 to 2017). Background on the whole study: The study deep-sequenced TCR alpha and beta repertoires from monozygotic twins, unrelated adults of various ages and cord blood to test whether fetal clonotypes persist. To rule out contamination, the twin experiments were replicated at different times with different library preparation protocols.

Results the study describes overall, beyond this receptor: A weaker excess of twin sharing was found in beta out-of-frame sequences because the signal-to-noise ratio was lowered by fewer shared sequences. In monozygotic twins, recombination models systematically underestimated out-of-frame TCR alpha sharing, but the models matched the sharing seen between unrelated individuals. Compared with coincidental sharing between unrelated individuals, out-of-frame TCR alpha sequences shared between twins had an excess of sequences with low generation probability. Fewer insertions were carried by abundant cord blood beta clonotypes, a similar but weaker trend appeared in young adult naive repertoires, and no such trend appeared in memory repertoires. Because the same donors could not be followed over many years, the conclusions depended on cross-sectional statistical analysis. Zero-insertion analyses could be partly confounded by invariant T cells such as MAIT and iNKT, though diverse VJ usage argued against such confounding for most clonotypes.

This clonotype was detected only a few times. Its antigen is not yet known. No much larger clonotype is one base removed from it; base qualities were not supplied. Every donor in the study was a healthy Caucasian. The researchers also sequenced three unrelated adults who were not twins: a male aged 18 to 30, a male aged 50 to 60, and a female aged 50 to 60. Using Miltenyi CD45RO+ enrichment and human naive T-cell isolation kits, memory (CD45RO+) and naive T cells were isolated from PBMC. V and J are truncated by 3 bases and 1 base respectively, leaving an intervening sequence of 12 bases. The CDR3 starts with the cysteine, ends with the phenylalanine, and has 15 residues. The retained sequence is limited to the CDR3, 45 bases, with the frame set at the first base. The germline V gene (reference sequence) yields DFQATT for CDR1 and SNEGSKA for CDR2. The library was prepared using 5' RACE. Reads for this sample came from an Illumina HiSeq 2000. Template switching added a universal primer binding site, and the final cDNA carried a unique molecular identifier that allowed TCR cDNA molecules to be counted accurately. Specific primers in the conserved constant-segment region were used to synthesize first-strand cDNA for TCR alpha and beta chains. To control for contamination, each cDNA library was double barcoded with a SMART-Mk sample barcode plus Illumina barcodes. TruSeq adapter sequences and Illumina sample barcodes were added in two successive PCR steps. The TCR alpha and beta cDNA libraries were sequenced on the Illumina HiSeq platform using custom primers. The paper's data handling went like this. Raw reads were processed with MiGEC to extract unique molecular identifiers, and MiXCR was used to determine CDR3 positions. Recombination models were inferred per individual with the repgenHMM and IGoR tools using an EM algorithm. The tcR package in R was used for shared clonotype analysis, with sharing normalized by the product of cloneset sizes. To study raw recombination without the effects of thymic and clonal selection, out-of-frame nonproductive sequences were analyzed. TCRdb took the public reads, trimmed them with fastp at Q25, ran MiXCR for clone calling and kept in-frame beta chains. Entries are consolidated by CDR3 protein sequence, retaining the most common genes and DNA. The V and J calls follow TCRdb's processing rather than the paper's. Here the sample has roughly 710,000 distinct CDR3 sequences; 6% to 6.5% occur a single time. 1.5% to 2% of the sample belongs to the ten largest clones.

Sequencing used naive T cells sorted from blood. The cell subset or site label for this specimen denotes: cells isolated with a human naive T-cell isolation kit. This receptor was taken from a man between 18 and 35 years old in good health. This chain is built from TRBV20-1 and TRBJ2-2; no confident D gene assignment can be made. At the DNA level, the sequence is TGCAGTGCTAGTCCCCTCTCAGGGAACACCGGGGAGCTGTTTTTT. This yields the protein CSASPLSGNTGELFF.